This T cell receptor beta chain was identified during a study of blood T cell repertoires in COVID-19. Libraries were prepared by immunoSEQ multiplex PCR; TCRdb keeps only in-frame clonotypes and omits some of them. The profile shows over 120,000 clones, 76% of them singletons. The CDR3 length is 13 residues. V was trimmed by 2 bases and J by 4 bases, leaving 9 bases between them. Germline-derived CDR1 and CDR2 are MDHEN and SYDVKM. The TCR comes from a woman at least 80 years old with active or convalescent COVID-19. The sequencing input was peripheral blood. The rearrangement uses TRBV28 and TRBJ2-7; D uncertain. The CDR3 region is CASSLAVLYEQYF. DNA of the CDR3: TGTGCCAGCAGTTTAGCGGTTCTTTACGAGCAGTACTTC. The whole variable domain, remainder taken from reference TRBV28 and TRBJ2-7, is DVKVTQSSRYLVKRTGEKVFLECVQDMDHENMFWYRQDPGLGLRLIYFSYDVKMKEKGDIPEGYSVSREKKERFSLILESASTNQTSMYLCASSLAVLYEQYFGPGTRLTVT.